This is a list of T cell receptor beta chains from one sample in a study of blood T cell repertoires in COVID-19. The table came from immunoSEQ multiplex PCR; TCRdb's copy has only in-frame clones and leaves some out. The data hold roughly 570,000 clones, with 85% to 90% observed a single time. The sample taken for sequencing was peripheral blood. The receptor set was obtained from a woman in her 50s with COVID-19, enrolled during active disease. Each CDR3 is given with its conserved first and last residue. The order of the fields is clone size, V gene, J gene, D gene, CDR3 length, CDR3 DNA, CDR3 protein. D genes are given only for firm matches. Clone size is given for some rows only: seen once, a few or many times, or a class if the clone is expanded.

clone_size: few
v_call: TRBV4-1
j_call: TRBJ1-1
d_call: TRBD1
cdr3_length: 14
cdr3_nt: TGCGCCAGCAGCCAATCCGGGACAGGGCACAAAGCTTTCTTT
cdr3_aa: CASSQSGTGHKAFF

clone_size: .
v_call: TRBV24-1
j_call: TRBJ1-2
d_call: TRBD1
cdr3_length: 13
cdr3_nt: TGTGCCACCAGTGAGAATTACAGGGGTGGCTACACCTTC
cdr3_aa: CATSENYRGGYTF

clone_size: .
v_call: TRBV27
j_call: TRBJ2-1
d_call: .
cdr3_length: 12
cdr3_nt: TGTGCCAGCCGGGGAATCAACAATGAGCAGTTCTTC
cdr3_aa: CASRGINNEQFF

clone_size: .
v_call: TRBV2
j_call: TRBJ2-1
d_call: .
cdr3_length: 14
cdr3_nt: TGTGCCAGCAGTGAGTTTGGGACTGGCCCACAGCAGTTCTTC
cdr3_aa: CASSEFGTGPQQFF

clone_size: once
v_call: TRBV9
j_call: TRBJ2-1
d_call: TRBD1
cdr3_length: 15
cdr3_nt: TGTGCCAGCAGCGGGGGGGACAGGGCACAGGGTGAGCAGTTCTTC
cdr3_aa: CASSGGDRAQGEQFF

clone_size: .
v_call: TRBV7-2
j_call: TRBJ2-5
d_call: .
cdr3_length: 13
cdr3_nt: TGTGCCAGCAGCGCCGAAGGGGTGGAGACCCAGTACTTC
cdr3_aa: CASSAEGVETQYF

clone_size: .
v_call: TRBV11-2
j_call: TRBJ2-2
d_call: TRBD1
cdr3_length: 15
cdr3_nt: TGTGCCAGCAGCGTGGACAGGGCCGGCTCCGGGGAGCTGTTTTTT
cdr3_aa: CASSVDRAGSGELFF

clone_size: .
v_call: TRBV6-5
j_call: TRBJ2-1
d_call: TRBD2
cdr3_length: 14
cdr3_nt: TGTGCCAGCAGGGGAGGGGCAGATTACAATGAGCAGTTCTTC
cdr3_aa: CASRGGADYNEQFF

clone_size: once
v_call: TRBV15
j_call: TRBJ1-1
d_call: .
cdr3_length: 14
cdr3_nt: TGTGCCACCAGCATAGGAGGGGAGTCCACTGAAGCTTTCTTT
cdr3_aa: CATSIGGESTEAFF

clone_size: once
v_call: TRBV7-3
j_call: TRBJ2-2
d_call: .
cdr3_length: 12
cdr3_nt: TGTGCCAGCGAGAATAGCGCCGGGGAGCTGTTTTTT
cdr3_aa: CASENSAGELFF

clone_size: .
v_call: TRBV5-8
j_call: TRBJ1-4
d_call: .
cdr3_length: 13
cdr3_nt: TGTGCCAGCAGCCAACGGGGGGGTGGAAAACTGTTTTTT
cdr3_aa: CASSQRGGGKLFF